The present T cell receptor beta chain was sequenced within a study of T cell repertoires and HLA-DP antigens. Study details: DNA input averaged around 200 ng in sorted CD137+CD4+ and 900 to 1,500 ng in pre-culture CD4+.

Turning to this clone: Its antigen is not known.

Sequencing used immunoSEQ multiplex PCR; TCRdb keeps in-frame clones, though not all of them. Of over 60,000 clones detected, roughly 75% appear once; the ten largest clones hold roughly 1.4%. Average purity of the negatively selected CD4+ T cells was roughly 98%. Trimming removed 5 bases from V and 4 bases from J, with 14 bases in between. The CDR3 is made up of 14 amino acids. CDR1 is SGHTA, CDR2 FQGNSA, per germline. The chain recombines TRBV7-2 with TRBJ1-2, with D hard to call. The receptor comes from a man between 60 and 75 years old in good health and CMV-seronegative. Sample: CD4+ T cells from PBMCs. The CDR3 bases are TGTGCCAGCAGCCAATACCGGGAGATCTATGGCTACACCTTC. Translating gives CASSQYREIYGYTF.